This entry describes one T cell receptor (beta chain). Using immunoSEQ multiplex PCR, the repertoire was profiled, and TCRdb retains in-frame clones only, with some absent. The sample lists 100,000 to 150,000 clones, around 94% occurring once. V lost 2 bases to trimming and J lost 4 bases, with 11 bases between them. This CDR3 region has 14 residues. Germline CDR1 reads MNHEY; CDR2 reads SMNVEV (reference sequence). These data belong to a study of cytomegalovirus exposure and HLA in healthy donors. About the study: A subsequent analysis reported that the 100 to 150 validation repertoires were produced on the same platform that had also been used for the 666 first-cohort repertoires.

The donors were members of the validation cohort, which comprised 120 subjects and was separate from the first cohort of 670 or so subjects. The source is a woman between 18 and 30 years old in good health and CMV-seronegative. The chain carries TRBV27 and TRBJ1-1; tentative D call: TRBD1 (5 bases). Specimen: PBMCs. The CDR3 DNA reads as TGTGCCAGCAGTTTAGCAGGGCGGAGCACTGAAGCTTTCTTT. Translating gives CASSLAGRSTEAFF.